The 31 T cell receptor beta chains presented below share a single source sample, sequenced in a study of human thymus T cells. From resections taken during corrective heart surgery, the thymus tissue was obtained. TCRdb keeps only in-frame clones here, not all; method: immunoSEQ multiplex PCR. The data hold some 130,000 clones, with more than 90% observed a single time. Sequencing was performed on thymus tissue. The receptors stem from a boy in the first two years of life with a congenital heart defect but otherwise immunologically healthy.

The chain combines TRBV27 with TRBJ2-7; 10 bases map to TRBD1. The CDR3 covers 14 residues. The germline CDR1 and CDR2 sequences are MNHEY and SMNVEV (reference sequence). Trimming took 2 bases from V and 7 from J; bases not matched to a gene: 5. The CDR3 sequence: CASSLRDRGMEQYF. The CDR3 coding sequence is TGTGCCAGCAGTTTAAGGGACAGGGGTATGGAGCAGTACTTC.

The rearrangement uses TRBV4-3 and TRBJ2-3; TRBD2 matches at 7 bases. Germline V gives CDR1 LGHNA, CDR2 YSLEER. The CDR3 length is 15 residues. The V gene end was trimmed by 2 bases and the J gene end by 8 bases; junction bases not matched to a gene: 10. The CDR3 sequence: CASSQSGAREGTQYF. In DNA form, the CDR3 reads TGCGCCAGCAGCCAAAGCGGGGCCAGGGAGGGTACGCAGTATTTT.

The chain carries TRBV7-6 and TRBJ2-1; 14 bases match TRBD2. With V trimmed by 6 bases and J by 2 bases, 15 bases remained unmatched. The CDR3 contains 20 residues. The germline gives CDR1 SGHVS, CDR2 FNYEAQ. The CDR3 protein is CASRPTWTSGGPATYNEQFF. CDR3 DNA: TGTGCCAGCAGACCTACGTGGACTAGCGGGGGGCCCGCTACCTACAATGAGCAGTTCTTC.

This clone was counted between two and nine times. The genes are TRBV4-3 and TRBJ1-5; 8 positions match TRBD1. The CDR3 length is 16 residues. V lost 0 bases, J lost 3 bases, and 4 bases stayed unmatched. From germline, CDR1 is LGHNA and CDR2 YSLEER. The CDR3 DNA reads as TGCGCCAGCAGCCAAGACAGGGGGCCTGACAATCAGCCCCAGCATTTT. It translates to CASSQDRGPDNQPQHF.

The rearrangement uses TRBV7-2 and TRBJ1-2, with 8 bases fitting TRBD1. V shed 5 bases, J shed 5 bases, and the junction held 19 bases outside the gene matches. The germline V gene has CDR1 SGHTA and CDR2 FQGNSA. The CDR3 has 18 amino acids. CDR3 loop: CASSPHLTGEIFRYGYTF. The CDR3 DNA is TGTGCCAGCAGCCCGCACCTGACAGGGGAAATTTTTCGGTATGGCTACACCTTC.

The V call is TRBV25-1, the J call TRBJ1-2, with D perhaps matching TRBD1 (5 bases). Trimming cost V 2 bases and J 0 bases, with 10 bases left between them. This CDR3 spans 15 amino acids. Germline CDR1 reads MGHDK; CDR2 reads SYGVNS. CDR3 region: CASSEQGGSNYGYTF. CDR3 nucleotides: TGTGCCAGCAGTGAACAGGGTGGGTCTAACTATGGCTACACCTTC.

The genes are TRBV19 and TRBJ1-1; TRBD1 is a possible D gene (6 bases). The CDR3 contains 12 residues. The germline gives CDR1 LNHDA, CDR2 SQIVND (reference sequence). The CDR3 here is CAASQGNTEAFF. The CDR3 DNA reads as TGTGCTGCATCACAGGGGAACACTGAAGCTTTCTTT.

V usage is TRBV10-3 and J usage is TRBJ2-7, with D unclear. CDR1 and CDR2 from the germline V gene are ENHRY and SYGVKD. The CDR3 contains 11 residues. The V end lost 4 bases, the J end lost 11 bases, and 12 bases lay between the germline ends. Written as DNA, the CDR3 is TGTGCCATCAGTGGGGGATCCTCGGAGTACTTC. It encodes CAISGGSSEYF.

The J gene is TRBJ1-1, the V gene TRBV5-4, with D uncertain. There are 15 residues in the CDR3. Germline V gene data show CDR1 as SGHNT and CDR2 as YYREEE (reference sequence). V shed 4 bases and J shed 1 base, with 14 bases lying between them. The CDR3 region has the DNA TGTGCCAGCAGCCCCTCGGGCCAGTGGAACACTGAAGCTTTCTTT. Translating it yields CASSPSGQWNTEAFF.

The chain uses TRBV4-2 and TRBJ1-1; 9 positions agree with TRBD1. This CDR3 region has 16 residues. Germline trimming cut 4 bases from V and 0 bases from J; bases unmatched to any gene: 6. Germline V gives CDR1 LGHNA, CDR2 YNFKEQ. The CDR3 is CASSPGQGTLNTEAFF. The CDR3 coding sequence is TGTGCCAGCAGCCCCGGACAGGGGACCCTGAACACTGAAGCTTTCTTT.

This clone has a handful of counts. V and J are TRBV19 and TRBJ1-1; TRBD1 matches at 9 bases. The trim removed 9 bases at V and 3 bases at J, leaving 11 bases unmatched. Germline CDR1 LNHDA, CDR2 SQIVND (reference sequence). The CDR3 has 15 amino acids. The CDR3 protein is CASHRGRQGDTEAFF. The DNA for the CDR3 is TGTGCCAGCCACAGGGGGCGTCAGGGGGACACTGAAGCTTTCTTT.

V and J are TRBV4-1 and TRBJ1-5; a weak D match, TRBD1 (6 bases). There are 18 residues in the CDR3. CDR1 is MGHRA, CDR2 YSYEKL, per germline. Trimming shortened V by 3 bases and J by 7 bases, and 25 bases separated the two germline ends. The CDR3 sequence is CASSQGRAGVGQRQPQHF. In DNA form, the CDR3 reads TGCGCCAGCAGCCAGGGCCGGGCAGGGGTTGGGCAGAGGCAGCCCCAGCATTTT.

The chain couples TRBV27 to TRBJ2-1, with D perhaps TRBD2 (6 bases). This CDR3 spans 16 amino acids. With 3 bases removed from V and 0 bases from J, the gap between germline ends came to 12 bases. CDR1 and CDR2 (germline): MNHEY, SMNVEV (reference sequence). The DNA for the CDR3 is TGTGCCAGCAGTTTGGTGCGGGACCCCTCCTACAATGAGCAGTTCTTC. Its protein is CASSLVRDPSYNEQFF.

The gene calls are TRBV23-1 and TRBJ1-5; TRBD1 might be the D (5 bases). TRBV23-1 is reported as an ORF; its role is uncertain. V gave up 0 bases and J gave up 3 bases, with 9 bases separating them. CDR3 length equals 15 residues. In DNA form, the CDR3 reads TGCGCCAGCAGTCAATCGTACAGGCACAATCAGCCCCAGCATTTT. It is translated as CASSQSYRHNQPQHF.

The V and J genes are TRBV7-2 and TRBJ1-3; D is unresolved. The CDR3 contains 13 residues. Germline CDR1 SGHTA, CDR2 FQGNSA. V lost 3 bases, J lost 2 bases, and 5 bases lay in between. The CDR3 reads CASSLGTGNTIYF. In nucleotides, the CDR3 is TGTGCCAGCAGCTTGGGGACTGGAAACACCATATATTTT.

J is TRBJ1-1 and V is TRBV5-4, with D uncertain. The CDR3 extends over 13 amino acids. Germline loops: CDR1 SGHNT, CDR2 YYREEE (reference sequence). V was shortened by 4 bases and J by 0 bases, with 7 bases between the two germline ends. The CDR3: CASSPGVNTEAFF. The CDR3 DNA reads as TGTGCCAGCAGCCCTGGGGTGAACACTGAAGCTTTCTTT.

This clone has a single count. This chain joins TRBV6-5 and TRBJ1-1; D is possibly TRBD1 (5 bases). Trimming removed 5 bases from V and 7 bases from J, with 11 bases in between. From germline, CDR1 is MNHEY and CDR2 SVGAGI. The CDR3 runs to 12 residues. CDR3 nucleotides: TGTGCCAGCAGTCTTACGGGGGGTGAAGCTTTCTTT. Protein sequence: CASSLTGGEAFF.

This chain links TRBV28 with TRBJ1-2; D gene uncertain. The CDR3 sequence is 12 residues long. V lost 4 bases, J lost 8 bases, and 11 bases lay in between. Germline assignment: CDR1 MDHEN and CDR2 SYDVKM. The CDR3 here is CASSWGGQGYTF. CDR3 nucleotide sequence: TGTGCCAGCAGTTGGGGAGGCCAAGGCTACACCTTC.

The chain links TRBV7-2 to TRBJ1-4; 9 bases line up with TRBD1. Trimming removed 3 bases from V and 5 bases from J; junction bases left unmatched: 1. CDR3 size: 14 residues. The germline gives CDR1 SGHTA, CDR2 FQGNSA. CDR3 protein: CASSFGTGNEKLFF. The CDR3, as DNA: TGTGCCAGCAGCTTCGGGACAGGGAATGAAAAACTGTTTTTT.

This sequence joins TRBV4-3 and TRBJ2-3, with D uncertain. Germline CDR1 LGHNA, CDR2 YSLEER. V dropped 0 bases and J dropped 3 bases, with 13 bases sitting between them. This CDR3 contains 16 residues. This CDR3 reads CASSQEVSAPTDTQYF. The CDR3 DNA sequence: TGCGCCAGCAGCCAAGAGGTGTCAGCCCCGACAGATACGCAGTATTTT.

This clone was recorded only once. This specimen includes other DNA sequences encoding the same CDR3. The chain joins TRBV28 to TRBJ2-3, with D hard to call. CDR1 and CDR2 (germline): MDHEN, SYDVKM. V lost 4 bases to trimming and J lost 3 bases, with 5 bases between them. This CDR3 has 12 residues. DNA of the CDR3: TGTGCCAGCAGTTCTCCTACAGATACGCAGTATTTT. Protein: CASSSPTDTQYF.

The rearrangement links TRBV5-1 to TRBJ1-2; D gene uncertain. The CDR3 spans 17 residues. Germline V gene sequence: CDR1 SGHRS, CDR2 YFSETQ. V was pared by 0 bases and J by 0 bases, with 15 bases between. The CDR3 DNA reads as TGCGCCAGCAGCTTGGCCGGTCGGGCGACACCTAACTATGGCTACACCTTC. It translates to CASSLAGRATPNYGYTF.

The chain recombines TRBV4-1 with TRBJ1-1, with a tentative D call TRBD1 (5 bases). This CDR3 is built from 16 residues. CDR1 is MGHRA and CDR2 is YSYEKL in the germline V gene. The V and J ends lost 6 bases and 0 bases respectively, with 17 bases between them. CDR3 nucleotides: TGCGCCAGCAGGGCTGCCCTGAGGGGTATGAACACTGAAGCTTTCTTT. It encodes CASRAALRGMNTEAFF.

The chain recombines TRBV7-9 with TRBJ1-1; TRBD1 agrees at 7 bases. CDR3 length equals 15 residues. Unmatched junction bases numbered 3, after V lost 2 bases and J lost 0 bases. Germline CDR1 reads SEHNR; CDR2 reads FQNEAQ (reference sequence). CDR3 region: CASSLITGVNTEAFF. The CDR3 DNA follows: TGTGCCAGCAGCTTAATTACAGGGGTGAACACTGAAGCTTTCTTT.

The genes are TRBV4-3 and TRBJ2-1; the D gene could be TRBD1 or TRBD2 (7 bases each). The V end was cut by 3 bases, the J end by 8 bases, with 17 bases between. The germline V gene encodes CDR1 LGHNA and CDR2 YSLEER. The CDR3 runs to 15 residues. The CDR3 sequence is CASSQEPTGRDEQFF. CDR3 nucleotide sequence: TGCGCCAGCAGCCAGGAACCGACAGGGAGGGATGAGCAGTTCTTC.

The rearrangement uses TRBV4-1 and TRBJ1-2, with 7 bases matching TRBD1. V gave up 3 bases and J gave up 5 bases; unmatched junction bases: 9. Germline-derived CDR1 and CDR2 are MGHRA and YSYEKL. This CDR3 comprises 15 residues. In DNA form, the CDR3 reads TGCGCCAGCAGCCAGAGGGGGACAGACTCTTATGGCTACACCTTC. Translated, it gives CASSQRGTDSYGYTF.

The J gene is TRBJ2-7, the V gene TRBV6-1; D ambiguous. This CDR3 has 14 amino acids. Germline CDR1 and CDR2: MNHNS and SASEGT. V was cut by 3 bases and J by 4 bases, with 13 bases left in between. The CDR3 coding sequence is TGTGCCAGCAGTGAGAAGGGTCCTCTTTACGAGCAGTACTTC. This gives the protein CASSEKGPLYEQYF.

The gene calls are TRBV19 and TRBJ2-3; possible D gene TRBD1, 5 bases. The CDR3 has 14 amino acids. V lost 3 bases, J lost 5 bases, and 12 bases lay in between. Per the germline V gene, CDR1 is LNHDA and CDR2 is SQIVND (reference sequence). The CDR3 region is CASSMWAGKDTQYF. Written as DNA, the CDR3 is TGTGCCAGTAGTATGTGGGCAGGGAAAGATACGCAGTATTTT.

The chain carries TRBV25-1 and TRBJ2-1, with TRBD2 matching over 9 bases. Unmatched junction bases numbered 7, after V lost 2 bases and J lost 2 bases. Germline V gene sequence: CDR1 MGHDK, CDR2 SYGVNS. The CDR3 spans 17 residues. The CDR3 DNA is TGTGCCAGCAGTGAAGGTGCGGGGGGGTTTCCCTACAATGAGCAGTTCTTC. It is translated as CASSEGAGGFPYNEQFF.

CDR3 nucleotides: TGTGCCAGCTCCGGGACTAGCGGCACCTACGAGCAGTACTTC. Translation: CASSGTSGTYEQYF. V is TRBV11-2 and J is TRBJ2-7; 11 nucleotides align to TRBD2. V was clipped by 8 bases and J by 2 bases; unmatched bases: 5. The germline gives CDR1 SGHAT, CDR2 FQNNGV. The CDR3 totals 14 residues.

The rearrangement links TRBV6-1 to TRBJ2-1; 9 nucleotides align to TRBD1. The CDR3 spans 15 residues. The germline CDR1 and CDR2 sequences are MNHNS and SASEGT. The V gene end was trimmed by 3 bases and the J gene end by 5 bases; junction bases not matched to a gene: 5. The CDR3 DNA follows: TGTGCCAGCAGTGATAGACAGGGGGGGAACAATGAGCAGTTCTTC. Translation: CASSDRQGGNNEQFF.